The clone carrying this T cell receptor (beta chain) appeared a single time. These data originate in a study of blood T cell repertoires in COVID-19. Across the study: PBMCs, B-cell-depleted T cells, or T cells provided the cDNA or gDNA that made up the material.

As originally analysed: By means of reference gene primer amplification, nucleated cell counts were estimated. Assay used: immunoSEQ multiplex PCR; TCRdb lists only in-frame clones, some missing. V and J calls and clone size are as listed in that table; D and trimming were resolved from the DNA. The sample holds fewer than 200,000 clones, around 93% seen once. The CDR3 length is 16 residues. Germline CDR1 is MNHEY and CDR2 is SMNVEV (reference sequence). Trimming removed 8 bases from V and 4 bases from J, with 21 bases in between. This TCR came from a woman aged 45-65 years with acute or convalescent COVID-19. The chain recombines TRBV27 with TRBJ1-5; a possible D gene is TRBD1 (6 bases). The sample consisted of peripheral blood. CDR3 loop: CASSAPGTLGNQPQHF. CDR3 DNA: TGTGCCAGCTCCGCCCCCGGGACACTAGGAAATCAGCCCCAGCATTTT.